Given below is one T cell receptor beta chain in context. No antigen is known for it. The TCRbeta library was prepared with unique molecular identifiers. From the PCR reads, TCRdb called clonotypes with MiXCR, one entry per CDR3 protein. Among about 980,000 distinct CDR3 sequences listed, roughly 29% were seen once. This entry belongs to a study of T-cell reconstitution after alpha-beta-depleted transplantation in children. Findings and limits, study-wide: In patients about two months after transplant, alpha-beta T cells reportedly arose from several hundred expanded graft clones. Certain patients had high TCRbeta diversity at day 60, and it came from recipient T cells and thymic progenitors that survived. The main origin of T-cell counts and diversity one year after transplant was newly produced T cells.

The length of the CDR3 is 11 residues. V shed 0 bases and J shed 12 bases, with 7 bases lying between them. Germline V gives CDR1 SGHDT, CDR2 YYEEEE. The chain couples TRBV5-6 to TRBJ2-4, with D possibly TRBD1 on 6 matching bases. The sequence derives from a boy younger than two who had a stem cell transplant for SCID, so the T cells may come from the graft donor. The sequencing used PBMCs, mostly from graft donor cells, collected 360 days after TCRalphabeta/CD19-depleted stem cell transplant. CDR3 bases: TGTGCCAGCAGCTTGGGGACAGATCAGTACTTC. This codes for CASSLGTDQYF.